This note documents a single T cell receptor beta chain sequence. This clonotype was seen at least ten times. Its antigen has not been determined. Base qualities are not provided; no much larger clone lies one nucleotide away. Sequenced using an Illumina NovaSeq 6000. cDNA libraries for TCRalpha and TCRbeta were prepared by 5'RACE using constant-segment primers, with sample barcodes and unique molecular identifiers added. Trizol reagent was used to extract RNA from every sample. Libraries were amplified in two PCR steps, with a second sample barcode and Illumina TruSeq adapters added in the second step. The libraries were sequenced on an Illumina NovaSeq using 2 x 150 bp paired-end reads. From the authors' description of their analysis: Reads were demultiplexed and collapsed into UMI-guided consensus sequences with migec v1.2.7. Using mixcr v2.1.11, UMI consensuses were aligned to TRA and TRB V and J templates and then assembled into clonotypes. Expanded or contracted clonotypes were those called significant by both edgeR and NoisET, with noise models trained on biological replicates. For edgeR calls, a false discovery rate-adjusted p below 0.01 and a log2 fold-change threshold of 1 were applied. PCA with hierarchical clustering of max-normalized trajectories of the 1000 most abundant clonotypes was used as exploratory dynamics analysis. Separately sequenced CD4+ and CD8+ repertoires were used to assign a CD4 or CD8 phenotype to each responding clone. Using fastp trimming at Q25 and MiXCR clonotype assembly, TCRdb reanalyzed the public sequencing data and kept in-frame beta chains. Here each entry gathers all rows of one CDR3 protein and keeps the most common genes and DNA. TCRdb, not the authors, supplied the V and J calls. This sample gives 150,000 to 200,000 distinct CDR3 sequences in total; 11% of them show up just once. Of the sample, around 3.8% is held by the ten largest clones.

This record comes from a study of T-cell memory formation after mild COVID-19 (dated by TCRdb to the early 2020s). Background for the entire study: TCR sequence clusters from the two donors were found to be largely donor specific. T-cell clones expanding and contracting after mild COVID-19 in two donors were tracked by longitudinal TCRalpha and TCRbeta repertoire sequencing. Two young, previously healthy adult volunteers made up the cohort, one male and one female.

CDR1 MNHEY and CDR2 SVGEGT are derived from the germline V gene. From the cysteine through the phenylalanine, the CDR3 covers 14 amino acids. The retained sequence is limited to the CDR3, 42 bases, with the frame set at the first base. V is reduced by 2 bases and J by 5 bases, leaving a spacing of 10 bases between them. On the study overall, not on this receptor specifically: The study covered only a couple of mild cases, and larger cohorts including severe cases with pre-infection samples were considered necessary. Some responding clones were found in pre-infection memory, which suggests that pre-existing cross-reactive memory T cells took part in the SARS-CoV-2 response. Contracting CD4+ clones appeared mostly in the CM and EM memory subsets, whereas CD8+ clones were enriched in EMRA. The second-wave clones that peaked on day 37 were not confirmed to be SARS-CoV-2 specific. From day 15 to 85, contracting clones showed balanced CD4/CD8 phenotypes, whereas a second wave of clones that expanded from day 15 to 37 leaned towards CD4+.

Ficoll-Paque density gradient centrifugation was the method used to isolate PBMCs. The sequence was collected from a man between 18 and 35 years old who had mild COVID-19 (a few samples of this study predate the infection). The sample titles of this study are shuffled in the database, so cell type and time point are left out; the donor was told from shared clones. The specimen was PBMCs or a T cell subset sorted from them (not recorded which). Rearrangement joined TRBV6-2 or TRBV6-3 to TRBJ1-5; tentative D gene TRBD1, with 5 bases matching. The CDR3 amino acid sequence is: CASSYRGLDQPQHF. The DNA sequence is given as TGTGCCAGCAGTTACCGGGGCTTGGATCAGCCCCAGCATTTT.